These 22 T cell receptor beta chains were sequenced from one sample in a study of T cells in women clearing cervical HPV infection. Profiling relied on immunoSEQ multiplex PCR, and the TCRdb table lists in-frame clones only, not all of them. In all, the sample yields tens of thousands of clones. Input material: blood buffy coat. These receptors were taken from a woman between 18 and 69 years old with a cervical HPV16 infection that either progressed to CIN3+ or cleared (not recorded which).

On this clone itself: The observed sequence ends 3 residues before the CDR3 terminus, with the missing tail filled in from the germline J gene. This chain links TRBV11-2 with TRBJ1-2; 9 positions agree with TRBD1. The germline CDR1 and CDR2 sequences are SGHAT and FQNNGV. Germline trimming cut 4 bases from V and 6 bases from J; bases unmatched to any gene: 9. This CDR3 region has 15 residues. The chain's CDR3 is CASSSPRTGVHGYTF. The DNA read from the CDR3 is TGTGCCAGCAGCTCGCCCCGGACAGGGGTTCATGGC.

Turning to this clone: The CDR3 goes on 3 residues after the read ends, and that part is filled in from the germline J gene. The rearrangement joins TRBV10-3 to TRBJ2-1; TRBD2 matches at 13 bases. Germline CDR1 and CDR2: ENHRY and SYGVKD. V lost 10 bases, J lost 3 bases, and 3 bases stayed unmatched. The CDR3 is 14 residues long. Incomplete CDR3 DNA: TGTGCCACCCGGACTAGCGGGGGCTACAATGAG. Its translation: CATRTSGGYNE. The whole CDR3 region reads CATRTSGGYNEQFF.

As regards this clone: Coverage ceases 3 residues before the CDR3 finishes, and the germline J gene fills in the end. V is TRBV6-2 or TRBV6-3 and J is TRBJ1-5; no reliable D call. V was trimmed by 6 bases and J by 2 bases, leaving 11 bases between them. This CDR3 spans 14 amino acids. Per the germline V gene, CDR1 is MNHEY and CDR2 is SVGEGT. CDR3 region: CASRFAGGNQPQHF. CDR3 DNA, as far as it was read: TGTGCCAGCAGGTTCGCCGGGGGCAATCAGCCC.

Remarks on this clone: The read comes to an end 3 residues before the CDR3 does, leaving the germline J gene to fill in the end. The chain couples TRBV18 to TRBJ2-3; D is ambiguous. The germline V gene has CDR1 KGHSH and CDR2 LQKENI. Between the trimmed V and J ends, which lost 3 bases and 2 bases, there was a span of 9 bases. The CDR3 runs 14 residues. The part of the CDR3 DNA that was read is TGTGCCAGCTCACCGCTTCAAGCCACAGATACG. This translates into CASSPLQATDT. The full-length CDR3 reads as CASSPLQATDTQYF.

On this clone itself: Read coverage stops 3 residues before the CDR3 terminus; the germline J gene supplies the remainder. V is TRBV7-9 and J is TRBJ2-7, with D perhaps TRBD1 (6 bases). V was clipped by 3 bases and J by 5 bases, with 17 bases between them. The CDR3 sequence is 15 residues long. Germline V gene lookup returns CDR1 SEHNR and CDR2 FQNEAQ (reference sequence). The DNA read from the CDR3 is TGTGCCAGCAGCTTTAACAGGGCTTTCGGGAACGAG. It encodes CASSFNRAFGNE. From start to end, the CDR3 is CASSFNRAFGNEQYF. Supplemented by reference TRBV7-9 and TRBJ2-7, the full variable domain reads DTGVSQNPRHKITKRGQNVTFRCDPISEHNRLYWYRQTLGQGPEFLTYFQNEAQLEKSRLLSDRFSAERPKGSFSTLEIQRTEQGDSAMYLCASSFNRAFGNEQYFGPGTRLTVT.

CDR3 amino acids: CASRVTGALSSYDYTF. The DNA read from the CDR3 is TGTGCCAGCAGAGTGACAGGGGCTTTATCCTCCTACGAC. V and J are TRBV2 and TRBJ1-2, with TRBD1 matching over 8 bases. Read coverage stops 3 residues before the CDR3 terminus; the germline J gene supplies the remainder. Germline V gives CDR1 SNHLY, CDR2 FYNNEI. This CDR3 has 16 residues.

The CDR3 DNA, read in part, is TGTGCCAGCAGTGAAGCGCAGGGCCTTTGGAATGAG. Translating gives CASSEAQGLWNE. The whole CDR3 sequence reads CASSEAQGLWNEQFF. This chain joins TRBV6-1 and TRBJ2-1; perhaps TRBD1 as D (5 bases). Read sequence stops 3 residues before the CDR3 end, and the germline J gene provides the missing end. Germline V gives CDR1 MNHNS, CDR2 SASEGT. The V end lost 0 bases, the J end lost 7 bases, and 13 bases lay between the germline ends. This CDR3 has 15 amino acids.

As for this clone: The read ends 3 residues before the CDR3 terminus; that terminus is restored from the germline J gene. The chain recombines TRBV6-2 or TRBV6-3 with TRBJ2-7; D uncertain. CDR1 and CDR2 from the germline V gene are MNHEY and SVGEGT. Trimming shortened V by 4 bases and J by 0 bases, and 10 bases separated the two germline ends. There are 14 residues in the CDR3. Incomplete CDR3 DNA: TGTGCCAGCAGTTTCATCAGGAGCTCCTACGAG. Encoded protein: CASSFIRSSYE. Given in full, the CDR3 is CASSFIRSSYEQYF.

This clone is labeled medium-sized (0.01 to 0.1%) based on frequency. The read ends 3 residues before the CDR3 terminus; that terminus is restored from the germline J gene. This chain joins TRBV18 and TRBJ1-2; a possible D gene is TRBD1 (5 bases). Germline V gene lookup returns CDR1 KGHSH and CDR2 LQKENI. V was pared by 0 bases and J by 3 bases, with 14 bases between. CDR3 length: 16 residues. The covered CDR3 bases are TGTGCCAGCTCACCACCCGGGGGGGGACGAGACTATGGC. Translation: CASSPPGGGRDYG. The CDR3 in its entirety is CASSPPGGGRDYGYTF.

A word on this clone: The read ends 3 residues shy of where the CDR3 ends; the end is completed using the germline J gene. The chain combines TRBV7-9 with TRBJ1-2; unclear D gene. The CDR3 covers 12 residues. The germline V gene has CDR1 SEHNR and CDR2 FQNEAQ (reference sequence). CDR3 region: CASSLEVGDYTF. CDR3 DNA, as far as it was read: TGTGCCAGCAGCTTGGAGGTGGGCGAC.

In the case of this clone: Read sequence stops 3 residues before the CDR3 end, and the germline J gene provides the missing end. The chain joins TRBV18 to TRBJ2-3; 7 bases match TRBD2. Germline CDR1 is KGHSH and CDR2 is LQKENI. The CDR3 has 14 amino acids. After removal of 6 bases from V and 2 bases from J, the junction contained 5 bases not matched to a gene. The CDR3 loop is CASSASGYTDTQYF. The sequenced part of the CDR3 DNA is TGTGCCAGCTCCGCTAGCGGATACACAGATACG.

The CDR3 sequence: CASSLGRTSAPYEQYF. The CDR3 DNA, read in part, is TGTGCCAGCAGTTTAGGTCGGACTAGCGCCCCCTACGAG. The chain carries TRBV27 and TRBJ2-7, with 9 bases that match TRBD2. Coverage ceases 3 residues before the CDR3 finishes, and the germline J gene fills in the end. V trimming: 2 bases; J trimming: 2 bases; junction bases outside the gene matches: 7. CDR1 MNHEY and CDR2 SMNVEV come from the germline V gene (reference sequence). The CDR3 is 16 amino acids.

Points on this clone: The CDR3 extends 3 residues past the end of the read, so its final part is completed from the germline J gene. The chain employs TRBV5-4 and TRBJ1-1; no firm D call. CDR1 is SGHNT and CDR2 is YYREEE in the germline V gene (reference sequence). This CDR3 has 16 residues. The V gene lost 0 bases and the J gene lost 1 base, with 13 bases spanning the gap. This CDR3 is CASSLEGRQPNTEAFF. CDR3 DNA, as far as it was read: TGTGCCAGCAGCTTGGAGGGCCGGCAACCGAACACTGAA.

About this clone: Coverage ceases 3 residues before the CDR3 finishes, and the germline J gene fills in the end. The chain uses TRBV7-6 and TRBJ2-1, with D uncertain. V lost 1 base and J lost 8, with 15 bases in between. The CDR3 consists of 15 residues. Germline assignment: CDR1 SGHVS and CDR2 FNYEAQ. The sequenced CDR3 bases are TGTGCCAGCAGCTTAGATGGCCTCCACCGGGATGAG. Translation: CASSLDGLHRDE. The entire CDR3 protein reads CASSLDGLHRDEQFF.

With respect to this clone: The read comes to an end 3 residues before the CDR3 does, leaving the germline J gene to fill in the end. The chain uses TRBV19 and TRBJ1-2; 9 bases line up with TRBD1. The junction had 13 bases not matched to a gene; V was cut back by 4 bases and J by 4 bases. The CDR3 has 17 amino acids. Germline V lookup: CDR1 LNHDA, CDR2 SQIVND (reference sequence). CDR3 residues: CASSNPGTGSEFYGYTF. The sequenced CDR3 bases are TGTGCCAGTAGTAATCCCGGGACAGGGAGTGAATTCTATGGC.

About this clone itself: The DNA ends 3 residues before the CDR3 does, and the rest of the CDR3 is filled in from the germline J gene. The chain links TRBV2 to TRBJ2-3, with a tentative D call TRBD2 (7 bases). This CDR3 comprises 15 residues. Germline V CDR1 and CDR2: SNHLY, FYNNEI. V dropped 4 bases and J dropped 2 bases, with 13 bases sitting between them. This chain's CDR3 is CASSVGGGHTDTQYF. CDR3 DNA, as far as it was read: TGTGCCAGCAGTGTAGGCGGGGGCCACACAGATACG.

To note about this clone: The CDR3 goes on 3 residues after the read ends, and that part is filled in from the germline J gene. The V call is TRBV30, the J call TRBJ1-2, with TRBD1 as a possible D gene (6 bases). CDR3 length: 14 residues. Germline CDR1 GTSNPN, CDR2 SVGIG (reference sequence). CDR3 bases read: TGTGCCTGGAGTACTAGCGGGGGGGACAATGAC. Protein product: CAWSTSGGDND. The full CDR3 protein is CAWSTSGGDNDYTF.

About this clone: The missing CDR3 end, 3 residues past where the read stops, is filled in from the germline J gene. The chain links TRBV20-1 to TRBJ2-1; 11 bases align to TRBD2. J was trimmed by 3 bases and V by 1 base; bases with no gene match: 5. The CDR3 consists of 16 residues. Germline V gives CDR1 DFQATT, CDR2 SNEGSKA (reference sequence). Incomplete CDR3 DNA: TGCAGTGCTAGAGGCCTTCTAGCGGGGGGCTACAATGAG. It codes for CSARGLLAGGYNE. The CDR3 in its entirety is CSARGLLAGGYNEQFF.

On this clone: The read stops 3 residues short of the end of the CDR3; the missing end is completed from the germline J gene. The chain joins TRBV19 to TRBJ2-1, with 8 bases identical to TRBD2. The CDR3 spans 17 residues. The ends lost 3 bases at V and 4 bases at J; junction bases unmatched: 11. Germline V gives CDR1 LNHDA, CDR2 SQIVND (reference sequence). The sequenced part of the CDR3 DNA is TGTGCCAGTAGTATCCAGGCTACTAGCGGTCCTTACAATGAG. Its translation: CASSIQATSGPYNE. The CDR3 in full is CASSIQATSGPYNEQFF.

Note on this clone: The CDR3 end falls 3 residues outside the read, so it is completed with the germline J gene. The chain uses TRBV2 and TRBJ1-5, with D tentatively TRBD1 (6 bases). Germline V gene lookup returns CDR1 SNHLY and CDR2 FYNNEI. This CDR3 spans 15 amino acids. V lost 0 bases, J lost 6 bases, and 12 bases lay in between. Incomplete CDR3 DNA: TGTGCCAGCAGTGAAGCTCAGGGGCATGGTCAGCCC. Protein sequence: CASSEAQGHGQP. The whole CDR3 region reads CASSEAQGHGQPQHF.

For this clone: One junction end disagrees with the germline gene, perhaps due to a read error. The missing CDR3 end, 3 residues past where the read stops, is filled in from the germline J gene. This chain links TRBV4-2 with TRBJ1-2; weak D call: TRBD1 (5 bases). This CDR3 contains 16 residues. Germline CDR1 LGHNA, CDR2 YNFKEQ. Incomplete CDR3 DNA: TGCGCCAGCAGCCAAGAGTTAACGCAGGGAATCTATGGC. Amino acids: CASSQELTQGIYG. In full, the CDR3 reads CASSQELTQGIYGYTF.

Points on this clone: The read ends 3 residues early relative to the CDR3; the germline J gene fills the gap. The chain employs TRBV29-1 and TRBJ2-2, with TRBD1 identical over 8 bases. Germline V gene sequence: CDR1 SQVTM, CDR2 ANQGSEA. The CDR3 contains 19 residues. The sequenced CDR3 bases are TGCAGCGTCGAGATATTTTGGGGTGGGACAGGCTCTGGGGCCAACGTG. Amino acids: CSVEIFWGGTGSGANV. The full-length CDR3 reads as CSVEIFWGGTGSGANVLFF.